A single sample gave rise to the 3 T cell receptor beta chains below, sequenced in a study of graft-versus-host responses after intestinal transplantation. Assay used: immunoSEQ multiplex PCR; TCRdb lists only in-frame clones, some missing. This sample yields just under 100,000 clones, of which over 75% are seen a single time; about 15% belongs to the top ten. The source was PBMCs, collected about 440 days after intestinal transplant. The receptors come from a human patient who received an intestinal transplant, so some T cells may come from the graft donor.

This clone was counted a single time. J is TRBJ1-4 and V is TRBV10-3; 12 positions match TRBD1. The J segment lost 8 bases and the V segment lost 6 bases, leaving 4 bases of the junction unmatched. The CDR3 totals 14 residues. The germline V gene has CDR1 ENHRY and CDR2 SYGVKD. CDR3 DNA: TGTGCCATCAGGCCGGGACAGGGGGCAGAAAAACTGTTTTTT. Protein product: CAIRPGQGAEKLFF.

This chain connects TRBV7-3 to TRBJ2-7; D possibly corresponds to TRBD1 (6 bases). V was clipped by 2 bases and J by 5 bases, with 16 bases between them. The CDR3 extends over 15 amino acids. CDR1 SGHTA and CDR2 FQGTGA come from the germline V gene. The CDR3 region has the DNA TGTGCCAGCAGCTTAGACCCCACAGGGTACAACGAGCAGTACTTC. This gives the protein CASSLDPTGYNEQYF.

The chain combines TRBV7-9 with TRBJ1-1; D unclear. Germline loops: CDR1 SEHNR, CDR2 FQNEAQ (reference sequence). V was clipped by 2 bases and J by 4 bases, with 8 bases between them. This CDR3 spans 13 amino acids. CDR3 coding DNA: TGTGCCAGCAGCTTAACGGGAAGCACTGAAGCTTTCTTT. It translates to CASSLTGSTEAFF.